Listed here is a single TCR beta chain. This record comes from a study of blood T cell repertoires in COVID-19. Trimming shortened V by 7 bases and J by 4 bases, and 19 bases separated the two germline ends. CDR3 size: 15 residues. Germline V CDR1 and CDR2: MNHEY, SVGAGI. Sequencing used immunoSEQ multiplex PCR; TCRdb keeps in-frame clones, though not all of them. The table has around 200,000 clones, 83% seen once; the top ten hold just over 8.5%. This clonotype was sampled from a man aged 35 to 55 with active or convalescent COVID-19. Material for sequencing was peripheral blood. The V gene is TRBV6-5, the J gene TRBJ1-2; D is unclear. As DNA, the CDR3 is TGTGCCAGCACCTCTGGACTAAAAACGATCTATGGCTACACCTTC. As protein: CASTSGLKTIYGYTF.